This TCR beta chain was captured in a study of T-cell reconstitution after alpha-beta-depleted transplantation in children (dated by TCRdb to about 2016). Regarding the research as a whole: T-cell immune reconstitution after TCRalphabeta/CD19-depleted allogeneic hematopoietic cell transplantation in children was quantitatively tracked in the study by means of TCR repertoire profiling.

CDR1 is given as DFQATT and CDR2 as SNEGSKA, both from the germline V gene (reference sequence). V is reduced by 6 bases and J by 0 bases, leaving a spacing of 15 bases between them. From cysteine to phenylalanine, the CDR3 is 15 amino acids long. Only the CDR3 DNA stays, 45 bases, in frame from base 1. The investigation overall reported the following: Hyperexpanded clone frequencies declined over subsequent months; after one year, T-cell counts and TCRbeta diversity were mostly attributed to newly produced T cells. In some patients, high TCRbeta diversity at day 60 was attributed to recipient T cells and intrathymic progenitors that had survived conditioning. The apparently early recovery of alphabetaT-cell counts about two months after transplant reportedly depended on only several hundred rapidly expanded clones that came from non-depleted graft cells.

Read against the paper, the sample's treatment or condition label means: allogeneic hematopoietic cell transplantation with graft depleted of TCRalphabeta T cells and CD19 B cells. The transplant recipients were children given TCRalphabeta/CD19-depleted allogeneic hematopoietic cell grafts. Concerning this clonotype itself: The antigen this receptor binds is unknown. It has no much larger one-base neighbor in the sample; base qualities were not kept.

Library generation was performed with PCR. TCRdb shows the sequencer as Illumina HiSeq 2500. TCR libraries were prepared with molecular barcoding, using unique molecular identifiers to normalize TCRbeta repertoire quantification. TCRdb passed the public sequencing reads through fastp at Q25 and MiXCR, retaining productive beta sequences. Every distinct CDR3 protein forms one entry, paired with its most common genes and DNA. The sample table holds about 440,000 distinct CDR3 sequences, of which about 45% were seen once. The ten largest account for under 30% of the sample. Sequenced material: PBMCs, taken before TCRalphabeta/CD19-depleted stem cell transplant. The origin of this receptor is a girl between 2 and 10 years old with aplastic anemia, due to receive a stem cell transplant. The rearranged chain carries TRBV20-1 and TRBJ1-5; TRBD1 is a weak D gene call, 6 bases matching. Here the CDR3 is given as CSASAGALSNQPQHF. Here is the DNA: TGCAGTGCGAGCGCGGGGGCTCTTAGCAATCAGCCCCAGCATTTT.